This TCR beta chain came from a study of T cells in Graves' hyperthyroidism and ophthalmopathy. There are many counts of this clonotype. Its antigen remains unidentified. Study-wide findings and caveats: Most thyroid clonotypes with frequency above 0.001 were detected in blood. By a 13 V-J model, ophthalmopathy was set apart from stable hyperthyroidism.

Patients showing uncontrolled infection, other autoimmune disease, pregnancy or lactation were ineligible. Clinical symptoms, serum thyroxine, TRAb, thyroid ultrasound and orbital computed tomography established diagnosis. Trimming took 1 base from V and 6 from J, leaving 15 bases between them. This CDR3 spans 16 amino acids. CDR1 is SGHTA and CDR2 is FQGNSA in the germline V gene. Amplification targeted TCR beta CDR3 regions from RNA transcripts. Primed by the HTBI set, a first-round RT-PCR was run on the TCR CDR3. TCRdb passed the multiplex PCR reads through MiXCR, listing each CDR3 protein once. The table lists 550,000 to 600,000 distinct CDR3 sequences, about 43% of them singletons, with around 20% in the top ten.

The source is an adult woman with Graves' disease, either hyperthyroidism or ophthalmopathy (not recorded which). J is TRBJ2-2 and V is TRBV7-2; TRBD1 or TRBD2 may be the D gene (7 bases each). The sequenced sample consisted of peripheral blood or thyroid tissue (not recorded which). CDR3 amino acids: CASSLGGGGRPGELFF. DNA of the CDR3: TGTGCCAGCAGCTTAGGAGGGGGCGGGAGACCCGGGGAGCTGTTTTTT.